These 28 T cell receptor beta chains originate from one sample sequenced in a study of T cell responses to AZD1222 COVID-19 vaccine. Using immunoSEQ multiplex PCR, the repertoire was profiled, and TCRdb retains in-frame clones only, with some absent. The sample contains fewer than 110,000 clones, 91% of which appear only once. The sample consisted of peripheral blood, taken on day 0 of AZD1222 vaccination. These receptors originate from an adult in good health.

This chain connects TRBV4-3 to TRBJ2-2, with D possibly matching TRBD2 (5 bases). V gave up 8 bases and J gave up 2 bases, with 18 bases separating them. Per germline, CDR1 LGHNA and CDR2 YSLEER. This CDR3 spans 16 amino acids. For the CDR3, the DNA is TGCGCCAGCGGCGCAGGAGGTCCCTTAAACACCGGGGAGCTGTTTTTT. Translating it yields CASGAGGPLNTGELFF.

V gene TRBV27 combines with J gene TRBJ1-5; D is undetermined. Trimming took off 8 bases at V and 4 bases at J, with 9 bases between the two ends. The CDR3 contains 12 residues. Per germline, CDR1 MNHEY and CDR2 SMNVEV (reference sequence). CDR3 protein: CASRAGNQPQHF. CDR3 nucleotide sequence: TGTGCCAGCCGGGCTGGGAATCAGCCCCAGCATTTT.

This clone was recorded a few times. The rearrangement links TRBV19 to TRBJ2-7; D perhaps matches TRBD2 (6 bases). CDR3 length: 12 amino acids. Trimming left V 11 bases short and J 5 bases short, with 16 bases between. In germline, CDR1 is LNHDA, CDR2 SQIVND (reference sequence). CDR3 sequence reads: CAPGLDFHEQYF. The CDR3 region has the DNA TGTGCCCCGGGACTCGACTTCCACGAGCAGTACTTC.

The chain recombines TRBV18 with TRBJ2-3; the match to TRBD1 covers 11 bases. J gave up 4 bases and V 3 bases, and 3 bases lay outside the gene matches. There are 15 residues in the CDR3. Germline V gene sequence: CDR1 KGHSH, CDR2 LQKENI. CDR3 in amino acids: CASSPRDRGSDTQYF. The DNA of the CDR3 is TGTGCCAGCTCACCCCGGGACAGGGGGTCAGATACGCAGTATTTT.

The chain carries TRBV28 and TRBJ2-3; tentatively, D is TRBD2 (6 bases). The CDR3 sequence is 14 residues long. The germline V gene has CDR1 MDHEN and CDR2 SYDVKM. Deletions cut 5 bases from V and 4 bases from J, with 13 bases between. The DNA of the CDR3 is TGTGCCAGCAGTCCTTCGACTAGTTCAGATACGCAGTATTTT. This codes for CASSPSTSSDTQYF.

The chain recombines TRBV5-8 with TRBJ2-1; 8 nucleotides line up with TRBD1. This CDR3 contains 14 residues. J lost 7 bases, V lost 6 bases, and 9 bases had no gene match. Germline CDR1 reads SGHTS; CDR2 reads YDEGEE. The CDR3 protein is CASIWTGIKNEQFF. The CDR3 nucleotides read TGTGCCAGCATTTGGACAGGGATAAAGAATGAGCAGTTCTTC.

The chain joins TRBV6-2 or TRBV6-3 to TRBJ1-5; 8 positions match TRBD1. V trimming: 4 bases; J trimming: 2 bases; junction bases outside the gene matches: 7. The CDR3 is 16 amino acids. Germline loops: CDR1 MNHEY, CDR2 SVGEGT. The CDR3 protein is CASSSNLGQGNQPQHF. CDR3 DNA sequence: TGTGCCAGCAGTTCAAACTTGGGACAGGGCAATCAGCCCCAGCATTTT.

This clone was detected only a few times. The rearrangement links TRBV5-6 to TRBJ1-1; no clear D. V was trimmed by 0 bases and J by 1 base, leaving 7 bases between them. This CDR3 contains 14 residues. Germline V gene sequence: CDR1 SGHDT, CDR2 YYEEEE. The CDR3 region is CASSLGSRNTEAFF. DNA of the CDR3: TGTGCCAGCAGCTTGGGTAGCAGGAACACTGAAGCTTTCTTT.

This clone was counted only a few times. The chain links TRBV6-2 or TRBV6-3 to TRBJ1-2; D ambiguous. CDR1 is MNHEY and CDR2 is SVGEGT in the germline V gene. The CDR3 extends over 15 amino acids. The germline V and J ends were trimmed by 4 bases and 0 bases, with 12 bases remaining between them. The chain's CDR3 is CASSSHDTSNYGYTF. Here the CDR3 DNA reads TGTGCCAGCAGTTCCCACGACACATCTAACTATGGCTACACCTTC.

The gene calls are TRBV9 and TRBJ2-1; TRBD1 might be the D (6 bases). Germline CDR1 and CDR2: SGDLS and YYNGEE. The length of the CDR3 is 14 residues. V was cut by 3 bases and J by 1 base, with 8 bases left in between. CDR3 loop: CASSGDTSYNEQFF. The CDR3 nucleotides are TGTGCCAGCAGCGGGGACACTTCCTACAATGAGCAGTTCTTC.

The rearrangement uses TRBV5-1 and TRBJ1-1, with D uncertain. Germline values: CDR1 SGHRS, CDR2 YFSETQ. The CDR3 totals 14 residues. The V gene lost 1 base and the J gene lost 5 bases, with 12 bases spanning the gap. For the CDR3, the DNA is TGCGCCAGCAGCTTGTCCCGGGGAGGAACTGAAGCTTTCTTT. Translating it yields CASSLSRGGTEAFF.

The V and J genes are TRBV10-2 and TRBJ1-4; the match to TRBD1 covers 10 bases. Germline CDR1 reads WSHSY; CDR2 reads SAAADI. The CDR3 runs 14 residues. V was pared by 6 bases and J by 8 bases, with 6 bases of the junction left unmatched. Here the CDR3 reads CASSWDRGNEKLFF. In DNA form, the CDR3 reads TGCGCCAGCAGCTGGGACAGGGGAAACGAAAAACTGTTTTTT.

The chain links TRBV7-7 to TRBJ2-1; 12 positions agree with TRBD2. This CDR3 has 14 amino acids. Germline V gene lookup returns CDR1 SSHAT and CDR2 FNYEAQ (reference sequence). J lost 7 bases, V lost 5 bases, and 3 bases had no gene match. In DNA form, the CDR3 reads TGTGCCAGCAGCCCCGGACTAGCGGGAAATGAGCAGTTCTTC. Its translation is CASSPGLAGNEQFF.

The CDR3 here is CASSVAVNSNQPQHF. DNA of the CDR3: TGTGCCAGTAGTGTAGCAGTTAATAGCAATCAGCCCCAGCATTTT. The rearrangement links TRBV19 to TRBJ1-5; D is uncertain. V was cut by 5 bases and J by 0 bases, with 11 bases left in between. CDR3 length equals 15 residues. Germline CDR1 reads LNHDA; CDR2 reads SQIVND (reference sequence).

The chain links TRBV29-1 to TRBJ1-4; D is possibly TRBD1 (5 bases). Germline V CDR1 and CDR2: SQVTM, ANQGSEA. The CDR3 runs to 13 residues. The V end was cut by 7 bases, the J end by 6 bases, with 15 bases between. CDR3 region: CSARDRYDEKLFF. The DNA for the CDR3 is TGCAGCGCAAGGGACCGCTACGATGAAAAACTGTTTTTT.

The chain joins TRBV25-1 to TRBJ1-1; D gene unclear. Trimming removed 0 bases at V and 2 bases at J, with 7 bases between. Germline CDR1 MGHDK, CDR2 SYGVNS. This CDR3 has 14 amino acids. The CDR3 region is CASSEYWENTEAFF. The DNA for the CDR3 is TGTGCCAGCAGTGAATACTGGGAAAACACTGAAGCTTTCTTT.

The CDR3, as DNA: TGCAGTGCGTCGACAGGGGCCGAGCAGTACTTC. Its protein product is CSASTGAEQYF. This chain joins TRBV20-1 and TRBJ2-7, with 8 bases lining up with TRBD1. CDR3 length equals 11 residues. Losses at the gene ends were 6 bases for V and 6 bases for J; bases not matched to a gene: 4. Germline lookup yields CDR1 DFQATT and CDR2 SNEGSKA (reference sequence).

A few counts support this clone. The chain is built from TRBV3-1 (or the pseudogene TRBV3-2) and TRBJ2-7; D possibly corresponds to TRBD2 (5 bases). CDR3 length equals 13 residues. Trimming took off 1 base at V and 3 bases at J, with 7 bases between the two ends. The germline CDR1 and CDR2 sequences are LGHDT and YNNKEL (reference sequence). CDR3 sequence reads: CASSQAEGYEQYF. DNA of the CDR3: TGTGCCAGCAGCCAAGCTGAGGGCTACGAGCAGTACTTC.

The V and J genes are TRBV7-8 and TRBJ2-1; 7 nucleotides agree with TRBD2. V was clipped by 5 bases and J by 3 bases; unmatched bases: 7. Germline assignment: CDR1 SGHVS and CDR2 FQNEAQ. CDR3 length: 15 amino acids. CDR3 amino acids: CASSLGRGSYNEQFF. The DNA of the CDR3 is TGTGCCAGCAGCCTAGGGCGGGGGAGCTACAATGAGCAGTTCTTC.

Remarks on this clone: At one end the junction does not follow the germline gene, possibly because of a read error. The CDR3 nucleotides are TGTGCCAGCAGGGGACGCGGGGAAGTCGGCTTC. Encoded protein: CASRGRGEVGF. The chain is built from TRBV3-1 (or the pseudogene TRBV3-2) and TRBJ2-7, with a possible D match to TRBD2 (6 bases). Looked up from germline, CDR1 is LGHDT and CDR2 is YNNKEL (reference sequence). This CDR3 contains 11 residues.

V and J are TRBV7-2 and TRBJ2-7; 11 nucleotides align to TRBD2. This CDR3 comprises 15 residues. The trim removed 1 base at V and 2 bases at J, leaving 1 base unmatched. CDR1 is SGHTA, CDR2 FQGNSA, per germline. CDR3 region: CASSLGLAGTYEQYF. The CDR3 DNA is TGTGCCAGCAGCTTAGGACTAGCGGGGACCTACGAGCAGTACTTC.

The chain carries TRBV6-5 and TRBJ2-3; TRBD1 aligns across 7 bases. From germline, CDR1 is MNHEY and CDR2 SVGAGI. This CDR3 is 15 amino acids long. V lost 4 bases to trimming and J lost 0 bases; unmatched junction nucleotides: 4. The CDR3 sequence is CASSSTGMSTDTQYF. CDR3 coding DNA: TGTGCCAGCAGTTCGACAGGGATGAGCACAGATACGCAGTATTTT.

This chain joins TRBV13 and TRBJ1-1, with 7 bases fitting TRBD1. The CDR3 is made up of 14 amino acids. CDR1 and CDR2 (germline): PRHDT, FYEKMQ (reference sequence). Germline trimming cut 3 bases from V and 1 base from J; bases unmatched to any gene: 2. The CDR3 sequence: CASSFNRGNTEAFF. CDR3 DNA sequence: TGTGCCAGCAGCTTCAACAGGGGGAACACTGAAGCTTTCTTT.

The genes are TRBV19 and TRBJ1-4; D not resolved. CDR1 LNHDA and CDR2 SQIVND come from the germline V gene (reference sequence). The CDR3 contains 14 residues. Trimming cost V 7 bases and J 10 bases, with 19 bases left between them. CDR3 nucleotide sequence: TGTGCCAGTAACACTCCGGGATATGGTGTAAAACTGTTTTTT. Protein sequence: CASNTPGYGVKLFF. Variable domain in full (rest from reference TRBV19 and TRBJ1-4): DGGITQSPKYLFRKEGQNVTLSCEQNLNHDAMYWYRQDPGQGLRLIYYSQIVNDFQKGDIAEGYSVSREKKESFPLTVTSAQKNPTAFYLCASNTPGYGVKLFFGSGTQLSVL.

The chain is built from TRBV5-1 and TRBJ2-3, with 15 bases that match TRBD2. With 3 bases clipped from V and 4 bases from J, the junction kept 3 bases outside the gene matches. There are 16 residues in the CDR3. Germline V lookup: CDR1 SGHRS, CDR2 YFSETQ. The CDR3 protein is CASSWGTSGRPDTQYF. CDR3 nucleotides: TGCGCCAGCAGCTGGGGGACTAGCGGGAGGCCAGATACGCAGTATTTT.

The J gene is TRBJ2-1, the V gene TRBV5-1; TRBD2 matches 14 bases. This CDR3 is 20 amino acids long. The ends lost 0 bases at V and 7 bases at J; junction bases unmatched: 15. CDR1 SGHRS and CDR2 YFSETQ come from the germline V gene. The CDR3 loop is CASSLAGTPGTSGRGNEQFF. CDR3 nucleotides: TGCGCCAGCAGCTTGGCGGGGACCCCAGGGACTAGCGGGAGAGGAAATGAGCAGTTCTTC.

V is TRBV15 and J is TRBJ1-1; tentative D call: TRBD1 (6 bases). The CDR3 is 15 residues long. The germline gives CDR1 LNHNV, CDR2 YYDKDF (reference sequence). Trimming left V 1 base short and J 1 base short, with 10 bases between. CDR3 sequence reads: CATSRVRTANTEAFF. Here the CDR3 DNA reads TGTGCCACCAGCAGAGTGAGGACAGCGAACACTGAAGCTTTCTTT. Supplemented by reference TRBV15 and TRBJ1-1, the full variable domain reads DAMVIQNPRYQVTQFGKPVTLSCSQTLNHNVMYWYQQKSSQAPKLLFHYYDKDFNNEADTPDNFQSRRPNTSFCFLDIRSPGLGDTAMYLCATSRVRTANTEAFFGQGTRLTVV.

The rearrangement joins TRBV5-6 to TRBJ1-2, with D tentatively TRBD1 (5 bases). V was cut by 5 bases and J by 2 bases, with 10 bases left in between. The germline V gene encodes CDR1 SGHDT and CDR2 YYEEEE. This CDR3 has 13 residues. CDR3 sequence: CASSSTVNYGYTF. DNA for the CDR3: TGTGCCAGCAGTTCGACAGTGAACTATGGCTACACCTTC. The full variable domain, completed using reference TRBV5-6 and TRBJ1-2, is DAGVTQSPTHLIKTRGQQVTLRCSPKSGHDTVSWYQQALGQGPQFIFQYYEEEERQRGNFPDRFSGHQFPNYSSELNVNALLLGDSALYLCASSSTVNYGYTFGSGTRLTVV.